This T cell receptor beta chain was retrieved from a study of T cell changes during pregnancy in multiple sclerosis. Produced via immunoSEQ multiplex PCR; TCRdb's table is partial and in-frame only. The sample lists just under 20,000 clones, 80% to 90% occurring once. Trimming left V 0 bases short and J 4 bases short, with 15 bases between. CDR1 is SGHVS, CDR2 FQNEAQ, per germline. CDR3 size: 16 residues. The receptor was isolated from a female donor in good health, enrolled as a control in a pregnancy study. Specimen: CD8+ T cells from peripheral blood mononuclear cells, collected in the third trimester of pregnancy. V gene TRBV7-8 combines with J gene TRBJ1-1; D gene ambiguous. This chain's CDR3 is CASSLAAVDTGTEAFF. In DNA, the CDR3 is TGTGCCAGCAGCTTAGCGGCAGTGGATACGGGCACTGAAGCTTTCTTT.